This T cell receptor beta chain was retrieved from a study of blood T cells in healthy people across ages. The germline V gene has CDR1 DFQATT and CDR2 SNEGSKA (reference sequence). The CDR3 loop spans 16 amino acids. Trimming removed 3 bases at V and 2 bases at J, with 14 bases between. PCR was performed a second time for about 7 to 11 cycles using a sample-barcoded 5' primer and a J-beta primer mix. TCRdb analysed the 5' RACE reads with MiXCR anew, one entry per CDR3 protein. Here the sample spans 700,000 or so distinct CDR3 sequences, less than 45% being singletons. Only a few counts were recorded for this clonotype.

Sequencing was performed on blood. J is TRBJ2-6 and V is TRBV20-1; D possibly uses TRBD1 or TRBD2 (5 bases each). This TCR derives from a man at least 80 years old in good health. The DNA for the CDR3 is TGCAGTGCTAGTCCCGGGGCTGTCCCTGGGGCCAACGTCCTGACTTTC. Translating gives CSASPGAVPGANVLTF.